These 8 T cell receptor beta chains share one sample of origin, sequenced in a study of shared clonotypes between healthy human individuals (TCRdb year 2020). Libraries were prepared through the immunoSEQ multiplex PCR assay. TCRdb re-hosts the immuneACCESS table, in-frame sequences only. Its copies lack some clones; in the studies checked, an unresolved V gene accounts for under half of them, and the cause for the rest is not known. For this sample the table gives more than 400,000 clones, of which approximately 84% were detected only once. The ten largest clones capture about 13% of the sample. Sequencing was carried out using PBMCs. Every receptor here comes from a middle-aged woman in good health. Some clones in this sample may be carry-over from other donors' samples.

About this clone itself: A far larger clone is just one base off, so this is likely a read error. The V and J genes are TRBV30 and TRBJ1-3; unclear D gene. V was shortened by 2 bases and J by 7 bases, with 6 bases between the two germline ends. The CDR3 covers 11 residues. The germline gives CDR1 GTSNPN, CDR2 SVGIG (reference sequence). The CDR3 protein is CAWSYMNTIYF. The CDR3 region has the DNA TGTGCCTGGAGTTACATGAACACCATATATTTT.

Notes on this clone: Just one base apart from a much larger clone, this may be a read error. The chain is built from TRBV6-1 and TRBJ2-3, with no clear D. The germline V and J ends were trimmed by 1 base and 1 base, with 3 bases remaining between them. The V gene's germline CDR1 is MNHNS and CDR2 SASEGT. The CDR3 consists of 13 residues. In DNA form, the CDR3 reads TGTGCCAGCAGTGAAGGCCGCACAGATACGCAGTATTTT. Protein product: CASSEGRTDTQYF.

As regards this clone: This likely stems from a read error, as it lies one base from a far larger clone. Other DNA sequences of this sample code for an identical CDR3. J is TRBJ2-1 and V is TRBV10-3; D unclear. The CDR3 is made up of 16 amino acids. Germline V gives CDR1 ENHRY, CDR2 SYGVKD. CDR3 region: CAISESVTRSYNEQFF. The CDR3 DNA sequence: TGTGCCATCAGTGAGTCGGTCACCCGCTCCTATAATGAGCAGTTCTTC.

The V call is TRBV7-2, the J call TRBJ2-7; 10 nucleotides agree with TRBD2. V was clipped by 4 bases and J by 5 bases; unmatched bases: 8. The CDR3 covers 15 residues. Germline V gives CDR1 SGHTA, CDR2 FQGNSA. Written as DNA, the CDR3 is TGTGCCAGCAGCTCCAGAGCGGGAGGGCCCCACGAGCAGTACTTC. It codes for CASSSRAGGPHEQYF.

Worth noting for this clone: This likely traces to a read error, being one base from a far larger clone. The J gene is TRBJ1-5, the V gene TRBV2; weak D call: TRBD1 (6 bases). The CDR3 runs 15 residues. The germline V gene encodes CDR1 SNHLY and CDR2 FYNNEI. CDR3 amino acids: CACSGMGADNQPQHF. DNA for the CDR3: TGTGCCTGCAGTGGCATGGGGGCTGACAATCAGCCCCAGCATTTT. Drawing the rest from reference TRBV2 and TRBJ1-5, the complete variable domain is EPEVTQTPSHQVTQMGQEVILRCVPISNHLYFYWYRQILGQKVEFLVSFYNNEISEKSEIFDDQFSVERPDGSNFTLKIRSTKLEDSAMYFCACSGMGADNQPQHFGDGTRLSIL.

The chain recombines TRBV19 with TRBJ2-7; TRBD1 matches at 7 bases. V lost 6 bases to trimming and J lost 2 bases; unmatched junction nucleotides: 10. The CDR3 is 15 amino acids. Germline assignment: CDR1 LNHDA and CDR2 SQIVND (reference sequence). The DNA of the CDR3 is TGTGCCAGTAGCATCCAGACAGGGAGAGCCTACGAGCAGTACTTC. Translation gives CASSIQTGRAYEQYF.

CDR3 sequence: CASSMAQGVNEQYF. The CDR3 DNA follows: TGTGCCAGTAGTATGGCTCAGGGCGTTAACGAGCAGTACTTC. The V call is TRBV19, the J call TRBJ2-7, with TRBD1 as a possible D gene (5 bases). CDR1 is LNHDA, CDR2 SQIVND, per germline (reference sequence). CDR3 size: 14 residues. V lost 3 bases and J 5 bases, leaving 14 bases between the germline ends.

A single count supports this clone. At one of its ends the junction is not consistent with the germline gene, which may arise from a read error. The chain has TRBV2 and TRBJ2-1, with 9 bases that match TRBD2. The CDR3 is made up of 11 amino acids. Germline CDR1 and CDR2: SNHLY and FYNNEI. CDR3 residues: CASSRREGPLF. In DNA form, the CDR3 reads TGTGCCAGCAGTCGGCGGGAGGGCCCCCTCTTC.